The clone carrying this T cell receptor (beta chain) was detected a few times. Its antigen is unknown. Assay: immunoSEQ multiplex PCR; the TCRdb copy retains only in-frame clones and omits some. Among about 40,000 clones listed, about nine tenths were seen once. These data are taken from a study of T cells in narcolepsy. The ends were cut back, 0 bases at V and 3 bases at J, with 12 bases in the middle. The germline V gene has CDR1 MNHNS and CDR2 SASEGT. CDR3 length: 15 residues. Points from the study as a whole: Same-patient CSF and blood CD4+ T cell clonotypes included HCRT-specific and TRIB2-specific autoreactive ones. Some memory CD4+ repertoires had no autoreactive clone sequences. Healthy controls reportedly lacked the autoreactive clonotypes serially found in patients' blood.

This TCR came from a human donor with narcolepsy. Material for sequencing was CD45RA- memory CD4+ T cells from PBMCs. This chain joins TRBV6-1 and TRBJ2-7; D gene uncertain. DNA for the CDR3: TGTGCCAGCAGTGAAGCGCCACAGAGGATCTACGAGCAGTACTTC. It yields the protein CASSEAPQRIYEQYF.